The rows below give T cell receptor beta chains drawn from one sample of a study of T-cell memory formation after mild COVID-19. TCRdb used MiXCR to reprocess the 5' RACE reads, holding one entry per CDR3 protein. Of 470,000 or so distinct CDR3 sequences in the sample, around 20% were seen once. The sequenced material came from PBMCs or a T cell subset sorted from them (not recorded which). The receptors were sampled from an adult woman who had mild COVID-19 (a few samples of this study predate the infection). Cell type and time point are not known. Each CDR3 is given with its conserved first and last residue. D genes are given only for firm matches. Clone size is shown for a subset of rows, as once, few, many or a class of expanded clone.

V,size,J,D,DNA,CDR3
TRBV27,NA,TRBJ1-2,NA,TGTGCCAGCAGCTTCCAGAGAGGGAGGAACTATGGCTACACCTTC,CASSFQRGRNYGYTF
TRBV29-1,NA,TRBJ2-1,TRBD1,TGCAGCGTCGACAGGGGTTTCTCCTACAATGAGCAGTTCTTC,CSVDRGFSYNEQFF
TRBV24-1,NA,TRBJ1-2,NA,TGTGCCACCAGTGACCGACTGTACTATGGCTACACCTTC,CATSDRLYYGYTF
TRBV6-2/TRBV6-3,many,TRBJ2-1,TRBD2,TGTGCCAGCAGTCCGGCCGGGGGGAATGAGCAGTTCTTC,CASSPAGGNEQFF
TRBV4-3,NA,TRBJ2-2,TRBD1,TGCGCCAGCAGCCAAAGGGACAGAGACACCGGGGAGCTGTTTTTT,CASSQRDRDTGELFF
TRBV12-3/TRBV12-4,once,TRBJ1-2,TRBD1,TGTGCCAGCAGTTTTCGACCGTGGGGACAGGGTGGCTTCTGGAACTATGGCTACACCTTC,CASSFRPWGQGGFWNYGYTF
TRBV27,few,TRBJ1-2,NA,TGTGCCAGCAGTTTATCGACTTTGGGTGACTACACCTTC,CASSLSTLGDYTF
TRBV10-3,NA,TRBJ2-7,NA,TGTGCCATCACCCCTCATACTAGCTACGAGCAGTACTTC,CAITPHTSYEQYF
TRBV4-3,NA,TRBJ2-1,TRBD2,TGCGCCAGCAGCCAAGGTAGCGGGATTGACAATGAGCAGTTCTTC,CASSQGSGIDNEQFF
TRBV2,many,TRBJ2-1,NA,TGTGCCAGCGGACGACAGTCTCGCTCCTACAATGAGCAGTTCTTC,CASGRQSRSYNEQFF
TRBV7-7,few,TRBJ2-2,NA,TGTGCTAGCAGCCTAGAAAGGACTCGGGAGCTGTTTTTT,CASSLERTRELFF
TRBV4-1,NA,TRBJ1-1,NA,TGCGCCAGCAGCCAAGGGGGTGGGGTCACTGAAGCTTTCTTT,CASSQGGGVTEAFF
TRBV6-5,NA,TRBJ2-7,TRBD2,TGTGCCAGCAGTTACTCGGTACTAGCGGGTTCATCCTACGAGCAGTACTTC,CASSYSVLAGSSYEQYF
TRBV3-1,NA,TRBJ1-1,NA,TGTGCCAGCAGCCAAGAGAGGGGGAAAGCTTTCTTT,CASSQERGKAFF
TRBV7-2,NA,TRBJ2-7,NA,TGTGCCAGCAGCGGTCGGGTCAGCTCCTACGAGCAGTACTTC,CASSGRVSSYEQYF
TRBV7-6,NA,TRBJ1-2,NA,TGTGCTCGGGGAGGAATAAACTATGGCTACACCTTC,CARGGINYGYTF
TRBV2,few,TRBJ2-1,TRBD2,TGTGCCAGCAGTGAATCTAGGGACTACAACTACAATGAGCAGTTCTTC,CASSESRDYNYNEQFF
TRBV5-1,few,TRBJ2-5,TRBD1,TGCGCCAGCAGCTTGAGAAGGGACAGGGAAGAGACCCAGTACTTC,CASSLRRDREETQYF
TRBV10-2,few,TRBJ2-1,TRBD1,TGCGCCAGCAGGGGGACAGGGGACAATGAGCAGTTCTTC,CASRGTGDNEQFF
TRBV20-1,few,TRBJ2-5,TRBD2,TGCAGTGCTAGTCCCAAAGGGCGGAGCGGGATTTTATTTGAGACCCAGTACTTC,CSASPKGRSGILFETQYF
TRBV7-3,NA,TRBJ2-1,NA,TGTGCCAGCAGCTTTAAGGACAGCCTATACAATGAGCAGTTCTTC,CASSFKDSLYNEQFF
TRBV7-7,NA,TRBJ1-4,TRBD1,TGTGCTAGCAGCCCGACCTCCCCAGGGACAGATGGCGATGAAAAACTGTTTTTT,CASSPTSPGTDGDEKLFF